These T cell receptor beta chains were read from a single sample in a study of T cell responses to AZD1222 COVID-19 vaccine. Sequencing used immunoSEQ multiplex PCR; TCRdb keeps in-frame clones, though not all of them. Of some 130,000 clones in the sample, over 75% were seen once. The input for sequencing was peripheral blood, taken 28 days after the second AZD1222 dose. Every receptor here comes from an adult who received the AZD1222 COVID-19 vaccine. Each CDR3 is given with its conserved first and last residue. Fields, in order: clone size, CDR3 length, D gene, J gene, V gene, CDR3 DNA, CDR3 protein. D genes are given only for firm matches. A row's size may be missing; if present it is once, few, many or a size class.

>-|14|TRBD1|TRBJ2-3|TRBV29-1
TGCAGCGTTGACGTCGGGACAGTAGGAGATACGCAGTATTTT
CSVDVGTVGDTQYF
>-|14|-|TRBJ2-2|TRBV5-1
TGCGCCAGCAGCACGGGGGCAGACACCGGGGAGCTGTTTTTT
CASSTGADTGELFF
>few|13|-|TRBJ1-6|TRBV5-6
TGTGCCAGCAGCCTTTACAGGAATTCACCCCTCCACTTT
CASSLYRNSPLHF
>-|13|-|TRBJ1-6|TRBV27
TGTGCCAGCAGTCCCGGAACGGGTTCTCCCCTCCACTTT
CASSPGTGSPLHF
>-|15|-|TRBJ1-1|TRBV5-1
TGCGCCAGCAGCCCAACCGGGCACCAGAACACTGAAGCTTTCTTT
CASSPTGHQNTEAFF
>-|19|TRBD2|TRBJ2-2|TRBV18
TGTGCCAGCTCATCTTTAGCGGGGGTCTCCTCCGCGAACACCGGGGAGCTGTTTTTT
CASSSLAGVSSANTGELFF
>-|12|-|TRBJ2-7|TRBV3-1/TRBV3-2
TGTGCCAGCAGCCAAGAAGGCTACGAGCAGTACTTC
CASSQEGYEQYF
>-|12|-|TRBJ2-7|TRBV14
TGTGCCAGCAGCCAAGAGAAGGCGGGGCAGTACTTC
CASSQEKAGQYF
>-|14|-|TRBJ1-5|TRBV5-6
TGTGCCAGCAGCTTCCTTGGCAGTGGTCAGCCCCAGCATTTT
CASSFLGSGQPQHF
>-|12|-|TRBJ2-1|TRBV19
TGTGCCAGTAGTATACCCCGGAGTGAGCAGTTCTTC
CASSIPRSEQFF
>-|12|-|TRBJ1-1|TRBV19
TGTGCCAGTACGAAGGGTGGCACTGAAGCTTTCTTT
CASTKGGTEAFF
>once|12|-|TRBJ1-2|TRBV7-2
TGTGCCAGCAGCTTTCTGAGCTATGGCTACACCTTC
CASSFLSYGYTF
>few|16|TRBD1|TRBJ1-4|TRBV27
TGTGCCAGCAGTTCCTTACCGGGACAGGGAGATGAAAAACTGTTTTTT
CASSSLPGQGDEKLFF
>-|10|-|TRBJ2-5|TRBV29-1
TGCAGTTCTTTTAAGGAGACCCAGTACTTC
CSSFKETQYF
>-|16|-|TRBJ2-5|TRBV5-1
TGCGCCAGCAGCTTGGCGTCGGGTTCGTACCAAGAGACCCAGTACTTC
CASSLASGSYQETQYF
>once|16|TRBD1|TRBJ2-2|TRBV28
TGTGCCAGCGTTACAGGGGCCTATTCGAACACCGGGGAGCTGTTTTTT
CASVTGAYSNTGELFF
>-|17|TRBD1|TRBJ1-2|TRBV5-5
TGTGCCAGCAGCTTATACACAGGGACAGGGGTTAACTATGGCTACACCTTC
CASSLYTGTGVNYGYTF
>-|16|TRBD1|TRBJ2-1|TRBV7-6
TGTGCCAGCAGCTTATCTCCGGACAGGGTGAGGAATGAGCAGTTCTTC
CASSLSPDRVRNEQFF
>once|15|-|TRBJ1-6|TRBV7-9
TGTGCCAGCAGCTTTAGGGAACTGGGGGATTCACCCCTCCACTTT
CASSFRELGDSPLHF
>-|14|TRBD1|TRBJ1-1|TRBV12-5
TGTGCTAGTGGTGGGACAGCTTTGGGCACTGAAGCTTTCTTT
CASGGTALGTEAFF
>few|17|TRBD2|TRBJ2-3|TRBV19
TGTGCCAGTAGTAGCCGGGGACTAGCGGAAACCACAGATACGCAGTATTTT
CASSSRGLAETTDTQYF
>-|13|-|TRBJ2-7|TRBV5-6
TGTGCCAGCAGCTTGAGAGGAAACTACGAGCAGTACTTC
CASSLRGNYEQYF
>-|14|-|TRBJ1-1|TRBV19
TGTGCCAGTAGTCCCCTGGGGTCGAACACTGAAGCTTTCTTT
CASSPLGSNTEAFF
>-|13|-|TRBJ2-3|TRBV4-2
TGTGCCAGCAGCCAAAGGGGCCTCGATACGCAGTATTTT
CASSQRGLDTQYF
>-|14|-|TRBJ1-4|TRBV18
TGTGCCAGCTCTCCAGGGGAGGGGAGCGAAAAACTGTTTTTT
CASSPGEGSEKLFF